The 5 T cell receptor beta chains presented below share a single source sample, sequenced in a study of T cell repertoires in cytomegalovirus infection. TCRdb analysed the reads with MiXCR anew, one entry per CDR3 protein. Here the sample spans approximately 910,000 distinct CDR3 sequences, 25% to 40% being singletons. No cognate antigen is known for these TCRs. Specimen: cultured CD8+ T cells from PBMCs, collected from culture after CMV antigen stimulation. These receptors came from a human donor in good health (CMV status not recorded). Some clones in this sample may be carry-over from other donors' samples.

DNA of the CDR3: TGTGCCAGTAGTCCGCCTCTGACAGGGGGCAATCCCAATTCACCCCTCCACTTT. Protein: CASSPPLTGGNPNSPLHF. V gene TRBV19 combines with J gene TRBJ1-6; TRBD1 matches at 10 bases. Unmatched junction bases numbered 14, after V lost 5 bases and J lost 7 bases. The CDR3 extends over 18 amino acids. The germline V gene has CDR1 LNHDA and CDR2 SQIVND (reference sequence).

This clonotype has just a few counts. The chain has TRBV6-1 and TRBJ1-6, with D unresolved. The CDR3 loop spans 14 amino acids. CDR1 and CDR2 from the germline V gene are MNHNS and SASEGT. V lost 5 bases and J 6 bases, leaving 11 bases between the germline ends. The CDR3 DNA follows: TGTGCCAGCAGTCAAGGCTTATCTAATTCACCCCTCCACTTT. It specifies CASSQGLSNSPLHF.

The chain joins TRBV19 to TRBJ2-3; 7 bases are a match to TRBD2. This CDR3 is 16 amino acids long. V trimming: 2 bases; J trimming: 5 bases; junction bases outside the gene matches: 10. Germline loops: CDR1 LNHDA, CDR2 SQIVND (reference sequence). CDR3 bases: TGTGCCAGTAGTATACGGGAGCGGGGTCCGATAGATACGCAGTATTTT. Protein sequence: CASSIRERGPIDTQYF.

The chain combines TRBV4-1 with TRBJ2-4; D is uncertain. The germline V gene encodes CDR1 MGHRA and CDR2 YSYEKL. This CDR3 is 12 amino acids long. V was clipped by 3 bases and J by 13 bases, with 13 bases between them. CDR3 bases: TGCGCCAGCAGCCAGGGAACTGCAGTCCAGTACTTC. Its translation: CASSQGTAVQYF.

This rearrangement joins TRBV10-3 to TRBJ2-1; 11 bases are a match to TRBD2. V was clipped by 6 bases and J by 0 bases; unmatched bases: 7. Germline-derived CDR1 and CDR2 are ENHRY and SYGVKD. The CDR3 sequence is 17 residues long. The CDR3 bases are TGTGCCATCAGCGGGACTAGCGGATTTAGCTCCTACAATGAGCAGTTCTTC. It translates to CAISGTSGFSSYNEQFF.